This TCR beta chain was sequenced for a study of blood T cell repertoires in COVID-19. The CDR3 extends over 15 amino acids. Looked up from germline, CDR1 is LGHNA and CDR2 is YSLEER. V lost 0 bases, J lost 8 bases, and 14 bases lay in between. The assay was immunoSEQ multiplex PCR, and TCRdb's table has in-frame clones only and misses some. The sample holds 280,000 or so clones, 70% to 90% seen once. The sequence was collected from a man younger than 45 who had recovered from COVID-19. The chain uses TRBV4-3 and TRBJ2-1; D may be TRBD2 (5 bases). The material sequenced was PBMCs or T cells enriched from blood (not recorded which). CDR3 loop: CASSQDKGRRYEQFF. CDR3 DNA: TGCGCCAGCAGCCAAGATAAAGGGAGAAGGTATGAGCAGTTCTTC.